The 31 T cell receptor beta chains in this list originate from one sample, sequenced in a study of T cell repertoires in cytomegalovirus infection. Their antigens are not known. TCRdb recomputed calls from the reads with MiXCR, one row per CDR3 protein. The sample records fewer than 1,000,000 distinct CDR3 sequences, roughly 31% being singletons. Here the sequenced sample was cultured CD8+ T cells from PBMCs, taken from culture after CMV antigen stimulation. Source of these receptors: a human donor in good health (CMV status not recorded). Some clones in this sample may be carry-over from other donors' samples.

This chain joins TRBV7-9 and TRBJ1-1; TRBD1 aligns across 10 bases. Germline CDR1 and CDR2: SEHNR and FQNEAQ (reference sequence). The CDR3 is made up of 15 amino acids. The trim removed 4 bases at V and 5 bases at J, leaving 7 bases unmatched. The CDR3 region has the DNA TGTGCCAGCAGCTCCCGGGACAGGGGTGTTACTGAAGCTTTCTTT. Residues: CASSSRDRGVTEAFF.

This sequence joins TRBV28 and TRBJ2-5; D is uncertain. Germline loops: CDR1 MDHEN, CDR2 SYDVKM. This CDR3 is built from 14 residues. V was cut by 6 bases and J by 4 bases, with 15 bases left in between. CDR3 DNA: TGTGCCAGCAGCACCGGACGCCCCGGAGAGACCCAGTACTTC. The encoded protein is CASSTGRPGETQYF.

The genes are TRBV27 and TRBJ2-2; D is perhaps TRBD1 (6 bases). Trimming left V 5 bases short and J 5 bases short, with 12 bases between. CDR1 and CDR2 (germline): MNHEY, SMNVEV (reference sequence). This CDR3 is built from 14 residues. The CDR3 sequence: CASSTMDSTGELFF. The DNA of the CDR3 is TGTGCCAGCAGTACAATGGACAGTACCGGGGAGCTGTTTTTT.

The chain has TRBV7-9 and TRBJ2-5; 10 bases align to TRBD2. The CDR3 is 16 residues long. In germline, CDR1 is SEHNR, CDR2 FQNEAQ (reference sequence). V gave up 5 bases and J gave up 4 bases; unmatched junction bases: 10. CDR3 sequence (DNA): TGTGCCAGCAGCCTCTTGAAGCGGGGGGGTTCAGAGACCCAGTACTTC. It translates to CASSLLKRGGSETQYF.

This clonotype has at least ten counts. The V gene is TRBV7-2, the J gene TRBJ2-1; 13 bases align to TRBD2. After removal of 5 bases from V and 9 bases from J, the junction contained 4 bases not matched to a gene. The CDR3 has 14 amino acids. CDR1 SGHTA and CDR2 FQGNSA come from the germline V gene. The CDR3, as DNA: TGTGCCAGCAGCACTAGCGGGGGGGGAGGTGAGCAGTTCTTC. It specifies CASSTSGGGGEQFF.

The CDR3 DNA sequence: TGTGCCAACAGTCTCAGGACTAGCGGGGGTCGTGATACGCAGTATTTT. The encoded protein is CANSLRTSGGRDTQYF. V usage is TRBV7-6 and J usage is TRBJ2-3; TRBD2 matches at 13 bases. This CDR3 spans 16 amino acids. The junction had 13 bases not matched to a gene; V was cut back by 10 bases and J by 6 bases. Per germline, CDR1 SGHVS and CDR2 FNYEAQ.

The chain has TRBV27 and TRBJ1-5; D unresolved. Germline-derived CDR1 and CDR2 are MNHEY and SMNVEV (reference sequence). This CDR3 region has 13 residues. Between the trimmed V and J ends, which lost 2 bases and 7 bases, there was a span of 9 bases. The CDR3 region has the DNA TGTGCCAGCAGTTTAGGGCAGTGGCAGCCCCAGCATTTT. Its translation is CASSLGQWQPQHF.

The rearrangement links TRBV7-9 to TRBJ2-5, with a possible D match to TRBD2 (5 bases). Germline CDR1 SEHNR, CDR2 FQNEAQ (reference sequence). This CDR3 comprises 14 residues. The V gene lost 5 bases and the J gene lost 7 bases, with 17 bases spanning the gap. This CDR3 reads CASSPPGWGVTQYF. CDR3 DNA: TGTGCCAGCAGCCCCCCGGGCTGGGGAGTGACCCAGTACTTC.

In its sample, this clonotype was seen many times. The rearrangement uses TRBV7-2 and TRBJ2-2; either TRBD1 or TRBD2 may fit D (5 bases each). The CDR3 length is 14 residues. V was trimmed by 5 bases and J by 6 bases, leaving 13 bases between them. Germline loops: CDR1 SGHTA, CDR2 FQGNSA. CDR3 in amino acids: CASSLPLGAGELFF. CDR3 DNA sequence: TGTGCCAGCAGCCTCCCCCTGGGGGCCGGGGAGCTGTTTTTT.

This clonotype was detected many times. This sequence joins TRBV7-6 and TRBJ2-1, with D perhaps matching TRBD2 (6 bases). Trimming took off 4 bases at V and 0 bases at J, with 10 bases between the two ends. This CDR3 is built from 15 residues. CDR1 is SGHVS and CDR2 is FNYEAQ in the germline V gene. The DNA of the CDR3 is TGTGCCAGCAGCTCCCGGGGGAGCTCCTACAATGAGCAGTTCTTC. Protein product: CASSSRGSSYNEQFF.

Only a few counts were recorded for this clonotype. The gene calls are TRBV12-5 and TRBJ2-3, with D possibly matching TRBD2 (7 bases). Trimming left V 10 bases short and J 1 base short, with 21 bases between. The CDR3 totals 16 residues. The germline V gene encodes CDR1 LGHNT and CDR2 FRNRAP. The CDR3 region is CATRPETGGRTDTQYF. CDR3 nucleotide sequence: TGTGCTACCCGACCTGAGACGGGGGGCCGCACAGATACGCAGTATTTT.

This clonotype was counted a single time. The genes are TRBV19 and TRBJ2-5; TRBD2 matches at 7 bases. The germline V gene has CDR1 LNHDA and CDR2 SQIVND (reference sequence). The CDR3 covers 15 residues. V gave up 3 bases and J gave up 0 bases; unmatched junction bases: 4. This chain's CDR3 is CASSMSGAYQETQYF. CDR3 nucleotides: TGTGCCAGTAGTATGAGCGGGGCGTACCAAGAGACCCAGTACTTC. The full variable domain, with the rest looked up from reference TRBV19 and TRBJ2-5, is DGGITQSPKYLFRKEGQNVTLSCEQNLNHDAMYWYRQDPGQGLRLIYYSQIVNDFQKGDIAEGYSVSREKKESFPLTVTSAQKNPTAFYLCASSMSGAYQETQYFGPGTRLLVL.

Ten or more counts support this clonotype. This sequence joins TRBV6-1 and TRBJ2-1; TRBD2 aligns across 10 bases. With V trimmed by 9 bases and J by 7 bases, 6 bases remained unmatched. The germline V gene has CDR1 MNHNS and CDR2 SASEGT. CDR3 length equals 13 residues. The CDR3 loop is CASLAGGWNEQFF. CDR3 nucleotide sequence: TGTGCCAGTTTAGCGGGGGGCTGGAATGAGCAGTTCTTC.

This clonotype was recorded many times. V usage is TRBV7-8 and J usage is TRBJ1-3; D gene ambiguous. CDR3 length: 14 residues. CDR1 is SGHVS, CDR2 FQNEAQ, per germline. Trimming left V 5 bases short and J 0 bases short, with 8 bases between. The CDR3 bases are TGTGCCAGCAGCCCCAGTAACTCTGGAAACACCATATATTTT. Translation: CASSPSNSGNTIYF. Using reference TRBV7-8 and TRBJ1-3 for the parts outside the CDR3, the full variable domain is GAGVSQSPRYKVAKRGQDVALRCDPISGHVSLFWYQQALGQGPEFLTYFQNEAQLDKSGLPSDRFFAERPEGSVSTLKIQRTQQEDSAVYLCASSPSNSGNTIYFGEGSWLTVV.

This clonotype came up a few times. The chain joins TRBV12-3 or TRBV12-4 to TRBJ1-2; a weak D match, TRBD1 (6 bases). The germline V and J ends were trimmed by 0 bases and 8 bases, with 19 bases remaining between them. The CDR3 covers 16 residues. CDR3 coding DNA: TGTGCCAGCAGTTTAGCGACACACGGGGGACAAAGGGGCTACACCTTC. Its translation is CASSLATHGGQRGYTF.

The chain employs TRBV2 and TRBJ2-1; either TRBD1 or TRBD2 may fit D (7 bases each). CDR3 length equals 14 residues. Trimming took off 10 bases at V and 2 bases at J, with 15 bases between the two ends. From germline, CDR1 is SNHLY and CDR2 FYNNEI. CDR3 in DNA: TGTGCCACTGGGGAGGGGGCCCCCTACAATGAGCAGTTCTTC. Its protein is CATGEGAPYNEQFF.

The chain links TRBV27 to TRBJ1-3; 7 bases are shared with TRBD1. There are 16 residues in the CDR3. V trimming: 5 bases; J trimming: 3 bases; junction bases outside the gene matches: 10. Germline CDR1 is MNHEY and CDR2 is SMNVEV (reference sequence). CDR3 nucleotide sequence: TGTGCCAGCAGTCCCGAATGGCAGGGGGGTGGAAACACCATATATTTT. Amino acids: CASSPEWQGGGNTIYF.

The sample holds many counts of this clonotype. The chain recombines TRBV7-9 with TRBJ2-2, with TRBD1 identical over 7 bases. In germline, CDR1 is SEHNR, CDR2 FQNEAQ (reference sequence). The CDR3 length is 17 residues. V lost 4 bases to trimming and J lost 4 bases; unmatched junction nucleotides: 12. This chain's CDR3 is CASSSASRGQSTGELFF. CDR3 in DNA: TGTGCCAGCAGCTCAGCATCGAGGGGGCAAAGCACCGGGGAGCTGTTTTTT.

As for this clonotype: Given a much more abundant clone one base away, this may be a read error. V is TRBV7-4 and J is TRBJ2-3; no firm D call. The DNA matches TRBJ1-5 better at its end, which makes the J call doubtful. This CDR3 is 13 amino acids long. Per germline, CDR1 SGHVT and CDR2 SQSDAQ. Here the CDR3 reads CASSTSSTDTQHF. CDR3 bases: TGTGCCAGCAGCACCTCTAGCACAGATACGCAGCATTTT.

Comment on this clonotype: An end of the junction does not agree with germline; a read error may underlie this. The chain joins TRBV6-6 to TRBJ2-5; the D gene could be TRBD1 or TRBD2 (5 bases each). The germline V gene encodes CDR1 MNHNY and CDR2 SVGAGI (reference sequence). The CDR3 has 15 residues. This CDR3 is CASSYSNMGEEIQYF. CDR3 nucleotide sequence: TGTGCCAGCAGTTACTCGAACATGGGGGAAGAGATCCAGTACTTC.

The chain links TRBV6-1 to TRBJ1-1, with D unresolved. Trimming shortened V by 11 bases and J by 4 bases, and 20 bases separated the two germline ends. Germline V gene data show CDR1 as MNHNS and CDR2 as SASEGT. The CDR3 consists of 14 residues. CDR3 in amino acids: CASTLASRGTEAFF. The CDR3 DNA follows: TGTGCCTCTACCCTGGCATCTCGAGGCACTGAAGCTTTCTTT.

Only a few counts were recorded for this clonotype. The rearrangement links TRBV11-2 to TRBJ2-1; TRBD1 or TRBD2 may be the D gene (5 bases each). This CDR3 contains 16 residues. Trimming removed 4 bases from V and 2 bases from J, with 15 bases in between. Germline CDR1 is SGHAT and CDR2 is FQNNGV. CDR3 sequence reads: CASSSPLLGAYNEQFF. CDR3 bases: TGTGCCAGCAGCTCGCCGCTACTAGGGGCCTACAATGAGCAGTTCTTC. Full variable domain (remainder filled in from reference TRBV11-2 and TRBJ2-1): EAGVAQSPRYKIIEKRQSVAFWCNPISGHATLYWYQQILGQGPKLLIQFQNNGVVDDSQLPKDRFSAERLKGVDSTLKIQPAKLEDSAVYLCASSSPLLGAYNEQFFGPGTRLTVL.

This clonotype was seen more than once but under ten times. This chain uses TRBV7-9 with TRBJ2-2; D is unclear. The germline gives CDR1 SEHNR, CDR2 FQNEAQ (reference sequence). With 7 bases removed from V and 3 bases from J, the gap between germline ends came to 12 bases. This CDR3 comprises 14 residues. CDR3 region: CASTRVGDTGELFF. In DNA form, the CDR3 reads TGTGCCAGCACCAGAGTAGGTGACACCGGGGAGCTGTTTTTT.

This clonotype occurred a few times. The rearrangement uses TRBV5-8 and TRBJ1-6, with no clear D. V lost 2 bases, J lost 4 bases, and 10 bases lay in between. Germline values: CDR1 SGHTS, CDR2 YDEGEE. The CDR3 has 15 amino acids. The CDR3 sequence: CASSFSGLYNSPLHF. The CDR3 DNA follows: TGTGCCAGCAGCTTCAGTGGCCTGTATAATTCACCCCTCCACTTT.

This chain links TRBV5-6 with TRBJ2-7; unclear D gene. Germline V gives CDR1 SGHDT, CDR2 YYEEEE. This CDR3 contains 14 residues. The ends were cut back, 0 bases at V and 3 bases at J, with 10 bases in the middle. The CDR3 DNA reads TGTGCCAGCAGCTTGGGCAGCGTTCACTACGAGCAGTACGTC. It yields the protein CASSLGSVHYEQYV.

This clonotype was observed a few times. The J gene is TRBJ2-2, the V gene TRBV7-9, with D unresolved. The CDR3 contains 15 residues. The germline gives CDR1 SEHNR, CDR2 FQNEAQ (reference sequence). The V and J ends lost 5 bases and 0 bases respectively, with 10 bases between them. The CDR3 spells CASSLSSSNTGELFF. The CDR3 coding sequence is TGTGCCAGCAGCCTCTCCTCTTCGAACACCGGGGAGCTGTTTTTT. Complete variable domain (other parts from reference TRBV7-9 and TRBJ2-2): DTGVSQNPRHKITKRGQNVTFRCDPISEHNRLYWYRQTLGQGPEFLTYFQNEAQLEKSRLLSDRFSAERPKGSFSTLEIQRTEQGDSAMYLCASSLSSSNTGELFFGEGSRLTVL.

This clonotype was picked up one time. Written as DNA, the CDR3 is TGTGCCAGCAGTTTATGGGCGGGGAACTACTACAATGAGCAGTTCTTC. Translation gives CASSLWAGNYYNEQFF. The chain employs TRBV12-3 or TRBV12-4 and TRBJ2-1, with D possibly TRBD2 on 6 matching bases. Trimming removed 2 bases at V and 3 bases at J, with 14 bases between. CDR3 length equals 16 residues.

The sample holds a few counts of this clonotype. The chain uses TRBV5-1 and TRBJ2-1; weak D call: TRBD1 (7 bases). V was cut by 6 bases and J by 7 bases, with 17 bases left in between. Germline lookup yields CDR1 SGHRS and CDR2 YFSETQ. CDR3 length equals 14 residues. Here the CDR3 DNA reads TGCGCCAGCACCGGGGGCGCAGGGGGTAATGAGCAGTTCTTC. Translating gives CASTGGAGGNEQFF.

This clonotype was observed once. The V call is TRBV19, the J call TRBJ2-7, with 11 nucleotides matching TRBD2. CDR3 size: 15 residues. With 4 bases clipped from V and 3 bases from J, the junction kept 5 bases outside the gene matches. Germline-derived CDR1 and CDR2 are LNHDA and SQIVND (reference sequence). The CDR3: CASSTPGTSGYEQYF. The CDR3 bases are TGTGCCAGTAGTACCCCCGGGACTAGCGGCTACGAGCAGTACTTC.

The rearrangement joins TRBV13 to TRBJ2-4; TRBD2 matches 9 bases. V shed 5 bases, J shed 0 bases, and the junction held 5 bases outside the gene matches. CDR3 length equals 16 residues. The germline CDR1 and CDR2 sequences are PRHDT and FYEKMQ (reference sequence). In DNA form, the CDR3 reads TGTGCCAGCAGCCCTAGCGGGGCCATAGCCAAAAACATTCAGTACTTC. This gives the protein CASSPSGAIAKNIQYF.

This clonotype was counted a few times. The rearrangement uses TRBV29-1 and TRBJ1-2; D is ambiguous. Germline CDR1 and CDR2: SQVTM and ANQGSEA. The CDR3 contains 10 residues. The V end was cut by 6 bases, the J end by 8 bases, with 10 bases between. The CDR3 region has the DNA TGCAGCGTCAGGAATCAAGGCTACACCTTC. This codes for CSVRNQGYTF.